This TCR beta chain appears in the sequencing data of a study of blood T cells in healthy people across ages. This clonotype was detected ten times or more. Germline loops: CDR1 LGHDT, CDR2 YNNKEL (reference sequence). This CDR3 is 16 amino acids long. Trimming left V 3 bases short and J 1 base short, with 15 bases between. A sample-barcoded 5' primer and a J-beta primer mix were used in a second PCR of about 7 to 11 cycles. Each CDR3 protein is one row after TCRdb ran MiXCR on the 5' RACE reads. This table holds more than 750,000 distinct CDR3 sequences, approximately 32% found once. These data also formed part of another study, on T cells of mothers and their children.

The V gene is TRBV3-1, the J gene TRBJ2-5; a possible D gene is TRBD2 (7 bases). Sequencing was performed on blood. The source of this sequence is a middle-aged woman in good health. The CDR3 sequence: CASSHLGGATQETQYF. The CDR3 DNA reads as TGTGCCAGCAGCCATCTGGGGGGGGCCACCCAAGAGACCCAGTACTTC.